What follows describes a single T cell receptor (beta chain). The source of the sample is a study of cytomegalovirus exposure and HLA in healthy donors. The primer mix had 60 Vbeta and 13 Jbeta primers. The repertoire was sequenced with immunoSEQ multiplex PCR; TCRdb's copy has only in-frame clones and lacks some. The data contain over 150,000 clones, approximately 81% of them singletons. Deletions cut 2 bases from V and 9 bases from J, with 5 bases between. From germline, CDR1 is MNHEY and CDR2 SVGAGI. The CDR3 is 11 amino acids. The TCR was taken from a man aged 18-30 years in good health and CMV-seronegative. Material: PBMCs. The chain employs TRBV6-5 and TRBJ2-1, with D possibly being TRBD2 (5 bases). CDR3 in DNA: TGTGCCAGCAGTTACGAGGGTGAGCAGTTCTTC. Translation gives CASSYEGEQFF.